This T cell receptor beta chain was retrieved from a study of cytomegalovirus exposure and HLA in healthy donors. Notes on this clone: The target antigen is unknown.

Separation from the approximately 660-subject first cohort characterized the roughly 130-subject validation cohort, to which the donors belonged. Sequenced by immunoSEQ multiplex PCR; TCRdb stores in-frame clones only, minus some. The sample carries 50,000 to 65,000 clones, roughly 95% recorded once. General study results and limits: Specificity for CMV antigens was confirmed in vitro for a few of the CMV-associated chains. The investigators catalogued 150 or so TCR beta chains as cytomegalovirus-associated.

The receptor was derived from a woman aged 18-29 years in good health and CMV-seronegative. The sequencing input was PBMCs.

CDR3 coding DNA: TGTGCCAGCAGCCCCGACGGGGACAGCCCCAGGTGGGCCTATGGCTACACCTTC. Translating it yields CASSPDGDSPRWAYGYTF. The chain recombines TRBV5-6 with TRBJ1-2, with 7 bases lining up with TRBD1. CDR1 and CDR2 (germline): SGHDT, YYEEEE. This CDR3 has 18 amino acids. V gave up 4 bases and J gave up 4 bases; unmatched junction bases: 19.